Sequencing of this T cell receptor beta chain was carried out in a study of blood T cell repertoires in COVID-19. Only in-frame clones appear in the TCRdb table, and some are missing; sequencing was by immunoSEQ multiplex PCR. Among under 300,000 clones, about 90% were seen once, and the ten largest hold over 0.8%. Trimming left V 4 bases short and J 2 bases short, with 13 bases between. The germline V gene has CDR1 SGHRS and CDR2 YFSETQ. The CDR3 is 15 amino acids. This clonotype originated in a man aged 25-45 years with COVID-19, enrolled during active disease. The rearrangement uses TRBV5-1 and TRBJ2-1, with a weak D call TRBD1 (6 bases). The material sequenced was peripheral blood. The CDR3: CASSPLAGAYNEQFF. CDR3 DNA sequence: TGCGCCAGCAGCCCTCTGGCAGGGGCCTACAATGAGCAGTTCTTC. The full variable domain, in which reference TRBV5-1 and TRBJ2-1 provide the parts outside the CDR3, is KAGVTQTPRYLIKTRGQQVTLSCSPISGHRSVSWYQQTPGQGLQFLFEYFSETQRNKGNFPGRFSGRQFSNSRSEMNVSTLELGDSALYLCASSPLAGAYNEQFFGPGTRLTVL.